The clone carrying this TCR beta chain occurred many times. The antigen is undetermined. This entry comes from a study of T cell repertoires in cytomegalovirus infection. Points from the study as a whole: The study found HLA-C-restricted CMV-specific TCR beta clonotypes dominating the ex vivo response.

One entry per CDR3 protein, called by TCRdb with MiXCR from the reads. The table has some 900,000 distinct CDR3 sequences, roughly 33% seen once. Sequenced material: cultured CD8+ T cells from PBMCs, taken from culture after CMV antigen stimulation. The source of this sequence is a human donor in good health (CMV status not recorded). Some clones in this sample may be carry-over from other donors' samples.

The CDR3 coding sequence is TGTGCCAGCAGTGAAAAACACGGGGCAATGGAGGACGAGCAGTACTTC. Amino acid sequence: CASSEKHGAMEDEQYF. The chain recombines TRBV6-1 with TRBJ2-7; perhaps D is TRBD1 or TRBD2 (5 bases each). From germline, CDR1 is MNHNS and CDR2 SASEGT. The CDR3 length is 16 residues. Trimming took 2 bases from V and 5 from J, leaving 19 bases between them.